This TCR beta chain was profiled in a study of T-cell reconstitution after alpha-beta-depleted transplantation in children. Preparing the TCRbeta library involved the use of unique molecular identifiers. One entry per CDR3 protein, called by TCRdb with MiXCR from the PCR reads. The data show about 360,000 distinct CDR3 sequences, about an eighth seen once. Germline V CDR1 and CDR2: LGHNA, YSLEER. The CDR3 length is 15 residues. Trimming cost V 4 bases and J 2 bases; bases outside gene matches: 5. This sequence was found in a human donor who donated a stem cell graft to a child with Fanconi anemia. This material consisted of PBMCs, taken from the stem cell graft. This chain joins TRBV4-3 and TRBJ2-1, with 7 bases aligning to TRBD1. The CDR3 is CASSLDRAPYNEQFF. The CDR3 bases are TGCGCCAGCAGCCTCGACAGGGCGCCCTACAATGAGCAGTTCTTC.